The 16 T cell receptor beta chains below were found in one sample sequenced in a study of blood T cell repertoires in COVID-19 (TCRdb year 2020). The library was built by means of the immunoSEQ multiplex PCR assay. This immuneACCESS table, as held by TCRdb, lists in-frame sequences with V and J called but not all clones. Of the missing ones, under half trace to an unresolved V gene in checked studies; the others have no known cause. The sample profile shows almost 400,000 clones; approximately 87% of them were found once. 0.9% to 1% of the sample goes to the ten largest clones. Sample: PBMCs or T cells enriched from blood (not recorded which). The receptors here all came from a woman younger than 45 with acute COVID-19.

This chain connects TRBV29-1 to TRBJ2-1; 9 nucleotides match TRBD2. Germline CDR1 SQVTM, CDR2 ANQGSEA. Trimming cost V 7 bases and J 3 bases; bases outside gene matches: 7. CDR3 size: 14 residues. The CDR3 sequence: CSAPGRGGYNEQFF. The DNA for the CDR3 is TGCAGCGCCCCGGGGCGGGGGGGCTACAATGAGCAGTTCTTC.

The genes are TRBV9 and TRBJ1-1; D is possibly TRBD1 (6 bases). The CDR3 is 13 residues long. The V end lost 1 base, the J end lost 6 bases, and 10 bases lay between the germline ends. The germline V gene has CDR1 SGDLS and CDR2 YYNGEE. This CDR3 reads CASSVNRVPEAFF. The CDR3 DNA reads TGTGCCAGCAGCGTAAACAGGGTCCCTGAAGCTTTCTTT. The variable domain in full, completed from reference TRBV9 and TRBJ1-1, reads DSGVTQTPKHLITATGQRVTLRCSPRSGDLSVYWYQQSLDQGLQFLIQYYNGEERAKGNILERFSAQQFPDLHSELNLSSLELGDSALYFCASSVNRVPEAFFGQGTRLTVV.

The rearrangement uses TRBV7-9 and TRBJ2-5, with 7 bases matching TRBD2. Per germline, CDR1 SEHNR and CDR2 FQNEAQ (reference sequence). V shed 11 bases, J shed 4 bases, and the junction held 7 bases outside the gene matches. The CDR3 is 12 amino acids. The CDR3 sequence is CAVGEGGETQYF. The DNA of the CDR3 is TGTGCCGTCGGGGAGGGCGGAGAGACCCAGTACTTC.

V is TRBV7-9 and J is TRBJ2-6; no clear D. Germline V gives CDR1 SEHNR, CDR2 FQNEAQ (reference sequence). The germline V and J ends were trimmed by 5 bases and 2 bases, with 13 bases remaining between them. CDR3 size: 16 residues. The CDR3 is CASSLRAGPGANVLTF. Here the CDR3 DNA reads TGTGCCAGCAGCCTGAGAGCAGGCCCTGGGGCCAACGTCCTGACTTTC.

The chain employs TRBV9 and TRBJ1-1, with TRBD1 as a possible D gene (6 bases). The length of the CDR3 is 12 residues. V lost 5 bases and J lost 10, with 15 bases in between. Germline loops: CDR1 SGDLS, CDR2 YYNGEE. In DNA, the CDR3 is TGTGCCAGCAGTCTTCATTCAGGGGCAGCTTTCTTT. It specifies CASSLHSGAAFF.

This chain connects TRBV10-3 to TRBJ1-1; the match to TRBD1 covers 7 bases. The V and J ends lost 0 bases and 6 bases, in that order; junction bases with no gene match: 4. The CDR3 loop spans 14 amino acids. Per germline, CDR1 ENHRY and CDR2 SYGVKD. CDR3 DNA sequence: TGTGCCATCAGTGAGTCCGAGCAGGGGGCTGAAGCTTTCTTT. Protein sequence: CAISESEQGAEAFF.

This rearrangement joins TRBV18 to TRBJ1-1; unclear D gene. The V end lost 1 base, the J end lost 3 bases, and 6 bases lay between the germline ends. Germline V gene data show CDR1 as KGHSH and CDR2 as LQKENI. This CDR3 region has 13 residues. The CDR3, as DNA: TGTGCCAGCTCACCACGTCAGGACACTGAAGCTTTCTTT. Translation: CASSPRQDTEAFF.

This clone was observed once. The rearrangement links TRBV19 to TRBJ1-5, with D tentatively TRBD1 (5 bases). Trimming took off 5 bases at V and 0 bases at J, with 11 bases between the two ends. Germline V lookup: CDR1 LNHDA, CDR2 SQIVND (reference sequence). The CDR3 runs to 15 residues. CDR3 bases: TGTGCCAGTAGTGCAGGGAGGGGTAGCAATCAGCCCCAGCATTTT. Translation: CASSAGRGSNQPQHF. Full variable domain (outside the CDR3, taken from reference TRBV19 and TRBJ1-5): DGGITQSPKYLFRKEGQNVTLSCEQNLNHDAMYWYRQDPGQGLRLIYYSQIVNDFQKGDIAEGYSVSREKKESFPLTVTSAQKNPTAFYLCASSAGRGSNQPQHFGDGTRLSIL.

The chain joins TRBV10-3 to TRBJ1-1; D is uncertain. The CDR3 contains 14 residues. Trimming stripped 2 bases from V and 2 bases from J, with 9 bases between. Per germline, CDR1 ENHRY and CDR2 SYGVKD. The CDR3 loop is CAISELASNTEAFF. The DNA of the CDR3 is TGTGCCATCAGTGAGCTCGCTAGCAACACTGAAGCTTTCTTT.

The chain links TRBV5-5 to TRBJ1-2; D perhaps matches TRBD1 (5 bases). Germline V gives CDR1 SGHKS, CDR2 YYEKEE (reference sequence). The V end was cut by 6 bases, the J end by 8 bases, with 20 bases between. This CDR3 has 14 amino acids. The CDR3 here is CASNRLEQGGGYTF. CDR3 nucleotides: TGTGCCAGCAACCGCCTTGAGCAGGGAGGAGGCTACACCTTC.

The rearrangement links TRBV5-1 to TRBJ2-2, with no clear D. CDR1 is SGHRS, CDR2 YFSETQ, per germline. The V and J ends lost 0 bases and 2 bases respectively, with 8 bases between them. The length of the CDR3 is 15 residues. CDR3 nucleotide sequence: TGCGCCAGCAGCTTGGGGCGGTCTAACACCGGGGAGCTGTTTTTT. As protein: CASSLGRSNTGELFF.

Remarks on this clone: A junction boundary mismatches the germline segment, possibly from a read error. V gene TRBV2 combines with J gene TRBJ2-6; D may be TRBD2 (5 bases). Germline assignment: CDR1 SNHLY and CDR2 FYNNEI. This CDR3 contains 15 residues. CDR3 amino acids: CARSVGGTGANVLTF. CDR3 bases: TGTGCCAGAAGTGTCGGAGGTACTGGGGCCAACGTCCTGACTTTC.

This chain joins TRBV6-2 or TRBV6-3 and TRBJ2-7; D unresolved. The CDR3 totals 14 residues. The germline CDR1 and CDR2 sequences are MNHEY and SVGEGT. V lost 0 bases and J lost 3, with 9 bases in between. CDR3 coding DNA: TGTGCCAGCAGTTACTCGGGCACTCACTACGAGCAGTACTTC. Translation: CASSYSGTHYEQYF.

A single count supports this clone. This chain uses TRBV4-1 with TRBJ1-1, with D unresolved. The CDR3 runs to 15 residues. The V end lost 3 bases, the J end lost 3 bases, and 14 bases lay between the germline ends. Germline CDR1 is MGHRA and CDR2 is YSYEKL. CDR3 region: CASSQFLRLYTEAFF. CDR3 DNA sequence: TGCGCCAGCAGCCAGTTTTTGCGTCTTTACACTGAAGCTTTCTTT.

The chain combines TRBV6-4 with TRBJ1-3; TRBD1 matches at 7 bases. Germline CDR1 and CDR2: MRHNA and SNTAGT. This CDR3 region has 16 residues. The trim removed 3 bases at V and 5 bases at J, leaving 10 bases unmatched. CDR3 protein: CASSDLPPGQRNTIYF. The CDR3 bases are TGTGCCAGCAGTGATTTGCCTCCGGGACAGCGAAACACCATATATTTT.

V gene TRBV6-1 combines with J gene TRBJ2-3, with TRBD2 matching 7 bases. Trimming cost V 4 bases and J 2 bases; bases outside gene matches: 9. Per germline, CDR1 MNHNS and CDR2 SASEGT. The CDR3 loop spans 16 amino acids. The CDR3 spells CASSGMGTKDTDTQYF. DNA of the CDR3: TGTGCCAGCAGTGGGATGGGGACTAAAGACACAGATACGCAGTATTTT.